This TCR beta chain was obtained from a study of T cells expressing NK-cell markers. Study-wide background: One of the eight sequenced donors was seronegative, whereas the other seven were HCMV-seropositive.

TCRdb re-called the 5' RACE reads; every CDR3 protein appears as one record, without DNA. The sample's table shows approximately 460,000 distinct CDR3 sequences. The germline gives CDR1 SGHRS, CDR2 YFSETQ. This CDR3 spans 14 amino acids. This rearrangement joins TRBV5-1 to TRBJ2-3; TCRdb designates TRBD1, a call that cannot be tested without DNA. Material for sequencing was blood T cells: a sorted CD56 or NKG2C T cell subset, CD4+ or CD8+ T cells, or bulk PBMC T cells (not recorded which). This TCR came from a woman aged 18-70 years in good health. CDR3 amino acids: CASSFIGGPDTQYF.